These 29 T cell receptor beta chains were sequenced from one sample in a study of blood T cell repertoires in COVID-19. The protocol was immunoSEQ multiplex PCR, while the TCRdb copy is restricted to in-frame clones and leaves out a portion. The table lists about 110,000 clones, around 89% of them singletons. Sample: peripheral blood. These receptor sequences come from a human donor in a cohort sampled during active COVID-19.

The chain combines TRBV2 with TRBJ1-3, with TRBD1 matching over 8 bases. The CDR3 runs 15 residues. V dropped 6 bases and J dropped 0; count of bases not matched to a gene: 4. CDR1 is SNHLY, CDR2 FYNNEI, per germline. The CDR3 is CASRSTGGSGNTIYF. The CDR3 DNA follows: TGTGCCAGCAGGTCCACAGGGGGCTCTGGAAACACCATATATTTT. Full variable domain (missing parts from reference TRBV2 and TRBJ1-3): EPEVTQTPSHQVTQMGQEVILRCVPISNHLYFYWYRQILGQKVEFLVSFYNNEISEKSEIFDDQFSVERPDGSNFTLKIRSTKLEDSAMYFCASRSTGGSGNTIYFGEGSWLTVV.

J is TRBJ1-5 and V is TRBV28; D perhaps matches TRBD1 (5 bases). Germline V gene lookup returns CDR1 MDHEN and CDR2 SYDVKM. This CDR3 region has 15 residues. The V gene lost 3 bases and the J gene lost 4 bases, with 13 bases spanning the gap. Written as DNA, the CDR3 is TGTGCCAGCAGTTTGCAAGGGGCCGGTAATCAGCCCCAGCATTTT. This sequence encodes CASSLQGAGNQPQHF.

The V gene is TRBV9, the J gene TRBJ1-3; D perhaps matches TRBD1 (5 bases). CDR1 and CDR2 (germline): SGDLS, YYNGEE. CDR3 length: 15 residues. The V end lost 0 bases, the J end lost 4 bases, and 11 bases lay between the germline ends. The CDR3: CASSVESGFGNTIYF. The CDR3 DNA follows: TGTGCCAGCAGCGTAGAGTCAGGGTTCGGAAACACCATATATTTT. The entire variable domain, with the rest obtained from reference TRBV9 and TRBJ1-3, is as follows: DSGVTQTPKHLITATGQRVTLRCSPRSGDLSVYWYQQSLDQGLQFLIQYYNGEERAKGNILERFSAQQFPDLHSELNLSSLELGDSALYFCASSVESGFGNTIYFGEGSWLTVV.

The chain couples TRBV10-3 to TRBJ2-1; TRBD2 matches at 7 bases. The CDR3 runs 17 residues. Trimming cost V 0 bases and J 2 bases; bases outside gene matches: 7. The germline V gene has CDR1 ENHRY and CDR2 SYGVKD. CDR3 DNA: TGTGCCATCAGTGAGTCGGGGAGGGGTGTACCCTACAATGAGCAGTTCTTC. It specifies CAISESGRGVPYNEQFF.

CDR3 sequence: CASSWQFDYEQYF. CDR3 DNA: TGTGCCAGCAGTTGGCAGTTTGACTACGAGCAGTACTTC. V is TRBV27 and J is TRBJ2-7; D is uncertain. The germline gives CDR1 MNHEY, CDR2 SMNVEV (reference sequence). This CDR3 region has 13 residues. The V end was cut by 4 bases, the J end by 3 bases, with 10 bases between.

The V gene is TRBV6-5, the J gene TRBJ2-2, with 8 bases matching TRBD1. V lost 6 bases, J lost 4 bases, and 4 bases stayed unmatched. Germline CDR1 and CDR2: MNHEY and SVGAGI. This CDR3 is 14 amino acids long. The CDR3 sequence is CASRPRGPTGELFF. DNA for the CDR3: TGTGCCAGCAGGCCCAGGGGGCCCACCGGGGAGCTGTTTTTT.

The chain combines TRBV19 with TRBJ1-2, with TRBD1 matching over 7 bases. Germline loops: CDR1 LNHDA, CDR2 SQIVND (reference sequence). After removal of 1 base from V and 4 bases from J, the junction contained 6 bases not matched to a gene. This CDR3 region has 15 residues. The CDR3 loop reads CASSIAAGGIYGYTF. The CDR3 region has the DNA TGTGCCAGTAGTATAGCGGCAGGGGGTATCTATGGCTACACCTTC.

The genes are TRBV10-3 and TRBJ2-7; D may be TRBD1 (6 bases). Between the trimmed V and J ends, which lost 2 bases and 0 bases, there was a span of 8 bases. CDR1 is ENHRY and CDR2 is SYGVKD in the germline V gene. The CDR3 sequence is 14 residues long. This CDR3 is CAISEGQSSYEQYF. The CDR3, as DNA: TGTGCCATCAGTGAGGGACAGAGCTCCTACGAGCAGTACTTC.

The CDR3 is CASSQGGSADTQYF. The DNA of the CDR3 is TGCGCCAGCAGCCAAGGCGGGAGCGCAGATACGCAGTATTTT. V gene TRBV4-3 combines with J gene TRBJ2-3; the match to TRBD2 covers 7 bases. The CDR3 extends over 14 amino acids. The V gene end was trimmed by 1 base and the J gene end by 4 bases; junction bases not matched to a gene: 2. Germline values: CDR1 LGHNA, CDR2 YSLEER.

The chain joins TRBV18 to TRBJ2-7; 7 bases match TRBD1. J lost 13 bases, V lost 3 bases, and 12 bases had no gene match. In germline, CDR1 is KGHSH, CDR2 LQKENI. The CDR3 length is 13 residues. For the CDR3, the DNA is TGTGCCAGCTCACCCACCGGAATGGGACAGTTCTACTTC. Amino acids: CASSPTGMGQFYF. The whole variable domain, filled in from reference TRBV18 and TRBJ2-7, reads NAGVMQNPRHLVRRRGQEARLRCSPMKGHSHVYWYRQLPEEGLKFMVYLQKENIIDESGMPKERFSAEFPKEGPSILRIQQVVRGDSAAYFCASSPTGMGQFYFGPGTRLTVT.

CDR3 in DNA: TGTGCCAGCAGCTTAGAGGGAGACAATGAGCAGTTCTTC. Amino acids: CASSLEGDNEQFF. The chain links TRBV7-3 to TRBJ2-1, with a weak D call TRBD2 (5 bases). The V gene's germline CDR1 is SGHTA and CDR2 FQGTGA. The CDR3 has 13 amino acids. V gave up 2 bases and J gave up 5 bases, with 7 bases separating them.

The gene calls are TRBV10-3 and TRBJ2-3; a weak D match, TRBD1 (6 bases). This CDR3 is 16 amino acids long. Germline CDR1 reads ENHRY; CDR2 reads SYGVKD. The V and J ends lost 9 bases and 2 bases respectively, with 21 bases between them. CDR3: CAIRTGTSPATDTQYF. The CDR3 DNA reads as TGTGCCATAAGGACCGGGACATCACCCGCCACAGATACGCAGTATTTT.

This chain connects TRBV12-5 to TRBJ2-1; 13 bases map to TRBD2. Germline trimming cut 0 bases from V and 9 bases from J; bases unmatched to any gene: 5. Germline CDR1 LGHNT, CDR2 FRNRAP. The CDR3 has 16 amino acids. DNA for the CDR3: TGTGCTAGTGGTTTGGTACTAGCGGGAGGGTACCTTGAGCAGTTCTTC. This codes for CASGLVLAGGYLEQFF.

J is TRBJ1-1 and V is TRBV7-8; 9 bases line up with TRBD1. The trim removed 0 bases at V and 4 bases at J, leaving 15 bases unmatched. Germline V gives CDR1 SGHVS, CDR2 FQNEAQ. CDR3 length: 19 amino acids. The CDR3 nucleotides read TGTGCCAGCAGCTTAGCGCGAACCGGGACAGGGCGAGTGGGCACTGAAGCTTTCTTT. Protein: CASSLARTGTGRVGTEAFF.

The genes are TRBV4-2 and TRBJ1-5; TRBD1 might be the D (6 bases). The CDR3 consists of 15 residues. V dropped 3 bases and J dropped 7 bases, with 16 bases sitting between them. Germline CDR1 and CDR2: LGHNA and YNFKEQ. The CDR3 sequence: CASSQGGGAGQPQHF. The CDR3 DNA reads as TGTGCCAGCAGCCAGGGAGGGGGAGCAGGCCAGCCCCAGCATTTT.

The rearrangement joins TRBV5-6 to TRBJ2-7; perhaps TRBD1 as D (6 bases). Trimming shortened V by 2 bases and J by 3 bases, and 18 bases separated the two germline ends. Germline CDR1 and CDR2: SGHDT and YYEEEE. The CDR3 is made up of 16 amino acids. CDR3 sequence reads: CASSFGPTTGSYEQYF. The CDR3 bases are TGTGCCAGCAGCTTTGGCCCGACAACAGGGAGCTACGAGCAGTACTTC.

The chain recombines TRBV7-9 with TRBJ1-4; 7 nucleotides line up with TRBD1. The CDR3 runs to 18 residues. CDR1 SEHNR and CDR2 FQNEAQ come from the germline V gene (reference sequence). V dropped 5 bases and J dropped 8; count of bases not matched to a gene: 20. CDR3 region: CASSPMTGSSVGGEKLFF. CDR3 nucleotide sequence: TGTGCCAGCAGCCCAATGACAGGGTCCTCCGTGGGAGGAGAAAAACTGTTTTTT. The whole variable domain, remainder taken from reference TRBV7-9 and TRBJ1-4, is DTGVSQNPRHKITKRGQNVTFRCDPISEHNRLYWYRQTLGQGPEFLTYFQNEAQLEKSRLLSDRFSAERPKGSFSTLEIQRTEQGDSAMYLCASSPMTGSSVGGEKLFFGSGTQLSVL.

This clone occurred a few times. Other nucleotide sequences in the sample specify the same CDR3. CDR3 nucleotides: TGCGCCAGCAGCCAGGTCCTAAGGGGGACGCAGTATTTT. Its protein product is CASSQVLRGTQYF. The rearrangement joins TRBV4-3 to TRBJ2-3, with D possibly being TRBD1 (6 bases). The CDR3 length is 13 residues. CDR1 and CDR2 from the germline V gene are LGHNA and YSLEER. Trimming took 3 bases from V and 9 from J, leaving 13 bases between them.

V usage is TRBV7-3 and J usage is TRBJ2-5; D remains unclear. This CDR3 has 13 amino acids. From germline, CDR1 is SGHTA and CDR2 FQGTGA. V was shortened by 1 base and J by 3 bases, with 6 bases between the two germline ends. The CDR3, as DNA: TGTGCCAGCAGCTTAAGCGCGGAAGAGACCCAGTACTTC. The encoded protein is CASSLSAEETQYF. The full variable domain, its missing parts supplied by reference TRBV7-3 and TRBJ2-5, is GAGVSQTPSNKVTEKGKYVELRCDPISGHTALYWYRQSLGQGPEFLIYFQGTGAADDSGLPNDRFFAVRPEGSVSTLKIQRTERGDSAVYLCASSLSAEETQYFGPGTRLLVL.

The V call is TRBV14, the J call TRBJ2-1, with TRBD1 matching 7 bases. Germline lookup yields CDR1 SGHDN and CDR2 FVKESK. This CDR3 region has 16 residues. Unmatched junction bases numbered 10, after V lost 1 base and J lost 7 bases. CDR3 loop: CASSQAKGGWFNEQFF. Here the CDR3 DNA reads TGTGCCAGCAGCCAAGCCAAAGGGGGCTGGTTTAATGAGCAGTTCTTC.

The V and J genes are TRBV24-1 and TRBJ2-2; tentatively, D is TRBD1 (5 bases). The CDR3 consists of 13 residues. Trimming pared 9 bases from V and 2 bases from J, leaving 9 bases between. CDR1 and CDR2 from the germline V gene are KGHDR and SFDVKD. CDR3 region: CATLGVNTGELFF. Here the CDR3 DNA reads TGTGCCACCCTAGGGGTTAACACCGGGGAGCTGTTTTTT.

The J gene is TRBJ1-2, the V gene TRBV10-3, with 8 bases aligning to TRBD1. CDR1 is ENHRY and CDR2 is SYGVKD in the germline V gene. V lost 3 bases, J lost 7 bases, and 7 bases stayed unmatched. The CDR3 is 14 residues long. DNA for the CDR3: TGTGCCATCAGTGACGGACAGGGTTTGGTTGGCTACACCTTC. This sequence encodes CAISDGQGLVGYTF.

V usage is TRBV18 and J usage is TRBJ1-5; weak D call: TRBD1 (5 bases). Germline V gene sequence: CDR1 KGHSH, CDR2 LQKENI. CDR3 size: 14 residues. The V and J ends lost 6 bases and 4 bases respectively, with 13 bases between them. The CDR3 loop is CASSPDSPNQPQHF. CDR3 DNA sequence: TGTGCCAGCTCCCCAGACAGCCCTAATCAGCCCCAGCATTTT.

The V and J genes are TRBV14 and TRBJ2-3; possible D gene TRBD2, 6 bases. In germline, CDR1 is SGHDN, CDR2 FVKESK. The CDR3 extends over 18 amino acids. The ends were cut back, 0 bases at V and 4 bases at J, with 20 bases in the middle. CDR3 coding DNA: TGTGCCAGCAGCCAAGATTATCGGGCCCCTAGCGCTCCAGATACGCAGTATTTT. It specifies CASSQDYRAPSAPDTQYF.

The rearrangement links TRBV19 to TRBJ1-5; D is perhaps TRBD1 (6 bases). Germline assignment: CDR1 LNHDA and CDR2 SQIVND (reference sequence). This CDR3 is built from 16 residues. Deletions cut 9 bases from V and 1 base from J, with 19 bases between. CDR3 protein: CASRTRQGQSNQPQHF. In DNA, the CDR3 is TGTGCCAGCAGAACCCGGCAGGGGCAGAGCAATCAGCCCCAGCATTTT.

The count of this clone is one. Compared with germline, one end of the junction differs, possibly owing to a read error. The chain joins TRBV18 to TRBJ2-3; 8 nucleotides align to TRBD1. Germline V gene data show CDR1 as KGHSH and CDR2 as LQKENI. The CDR3 is 15 amino acids. Here the CDR3 reads CASSPPGQGTDTQYF. CDR3 in DNA: TGTGCCAGCTCTCCACCGGGACAGGGCACAGATACGCAGTATTTT.

The gene calls are TRBV28 and TRBJ1-4, with TRBD1 matching 7 bases. Germline V gene lookup returns CDR1 MDHEN and CDR2 SYDVKM. This CDR3 is 14 amino acids long. J was trimmed by 8 bases and V by 11 bases; bases with no gene match: 14. The CDR3 sequence: CASSRDSPREKLFF. The CDR3 region has the DNA TGTGCCTCGTCTCGGGACAGCCCTAGAGAAAAACTGTTTTTT. Full variable domain (rest looked up from reference TRBV28 and TRBJ1-4): DVKVTQSSRYLVKRTGEKVFLECVQDMDHENMFWYRQDPGLGLRLIYFSYDVKMKEKGDIPEGYSVSREKKERFSLILESASTNQTSMYLCASSRDSPREKLFFGSGTQLSVL.

This chain uses TRBV5-4 with TRBJ2-6; 8 bases align to TRBD1. The CDR3 contains 15 residues. The germline V gene has CDR1 SGHNT and CDR2 YYREEE (reference sequence). After removal of 0 bases from V and 9 bases from J, the junction contained 5 bases not matched to a gene. The CDR3 DNA follows: TGTGCCAGCAGCTTGGAGACAGGGGTCGGCAACGTCCTGACTTTC. It encodes CASSLETGVGNVLTF.

The chain employs TRBV13 and TRBJ2-3, with D tentatively TRBD1 (6 bases). The CDR3 extends over 15 amino acids. The germline V gene encodes CDR1 PRHDT and CDR2 FYEKMQ (reference sequence). V dropped 3 bases and J dropped 2 bases, with 12 bases sitting between them. CDR3 nucleotide sequence: TGTGCCAGCAGCTTCGGACAGTCTGCCACAGATACGCAGTATTTT. It is translated as CASSFGQSATDTQYF.